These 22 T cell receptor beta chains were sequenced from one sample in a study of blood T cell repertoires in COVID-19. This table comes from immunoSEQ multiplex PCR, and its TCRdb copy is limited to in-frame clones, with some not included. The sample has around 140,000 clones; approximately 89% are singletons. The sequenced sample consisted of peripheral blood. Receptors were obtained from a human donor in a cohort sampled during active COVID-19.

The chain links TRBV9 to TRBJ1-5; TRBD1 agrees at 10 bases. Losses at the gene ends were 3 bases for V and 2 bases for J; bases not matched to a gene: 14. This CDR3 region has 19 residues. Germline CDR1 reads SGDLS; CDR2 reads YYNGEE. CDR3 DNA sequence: TGTGCCAGCAGCGGACAGGGGGCAAAGACTCCATCTTGCAATCAGCCCCAGCATTTT. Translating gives CASSGQGAKTPSCNQPQHF. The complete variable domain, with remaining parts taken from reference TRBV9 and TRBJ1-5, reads DSGVTQTPKHLITATGQRVTLRCSPRSGDLSVYWYQQSLDQGLQFLIQYYNGEERAKGNILERFSAQQFPDLHSELNLSSLELGDSALYFCASSGQGAKTPSCNQPQHFGDGTRLSIL.

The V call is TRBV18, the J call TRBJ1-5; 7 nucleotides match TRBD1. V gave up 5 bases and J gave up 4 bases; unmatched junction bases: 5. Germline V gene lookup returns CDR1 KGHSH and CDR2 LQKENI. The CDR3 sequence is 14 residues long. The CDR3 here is CASSATQGNQPQHF. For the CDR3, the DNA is TGTGCCAGCTCAGCGACACAGGGGAATCAGCCCCAGCATTTT.

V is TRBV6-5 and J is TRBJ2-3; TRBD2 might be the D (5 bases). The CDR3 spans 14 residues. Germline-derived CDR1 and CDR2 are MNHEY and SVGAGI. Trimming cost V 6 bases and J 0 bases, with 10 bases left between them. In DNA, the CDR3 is TGTGCCAGCAGGTTGCGGGCCAGCACAGATACGCAGTATTTT. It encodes CASRLRASTDTQYF.

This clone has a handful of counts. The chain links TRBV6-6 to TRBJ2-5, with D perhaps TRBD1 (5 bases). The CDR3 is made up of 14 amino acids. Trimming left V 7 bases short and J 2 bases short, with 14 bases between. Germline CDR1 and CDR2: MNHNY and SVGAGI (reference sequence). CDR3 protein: CASKPRQTQETQYF. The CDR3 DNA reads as TGTGCCAGCAAGCCCCGACAGACTCAAGAGACCCAGTACTTC.

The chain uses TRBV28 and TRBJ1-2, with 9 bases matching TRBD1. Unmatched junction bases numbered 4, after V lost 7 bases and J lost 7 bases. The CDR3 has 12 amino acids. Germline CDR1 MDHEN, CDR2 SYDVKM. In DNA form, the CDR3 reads TGTGCCAGCACCTTGGACAGGGGTGGCTACACCTTC. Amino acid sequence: CASTLDRGGYTF.

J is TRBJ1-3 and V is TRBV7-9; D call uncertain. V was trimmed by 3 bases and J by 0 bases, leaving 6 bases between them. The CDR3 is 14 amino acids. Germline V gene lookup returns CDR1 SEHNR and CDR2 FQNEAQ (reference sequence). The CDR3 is CASSFLVSGNTIYF. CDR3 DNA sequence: TGTGCCAGCAGCTTCCTCGTCTCTGGAAACACCATATATTTT.

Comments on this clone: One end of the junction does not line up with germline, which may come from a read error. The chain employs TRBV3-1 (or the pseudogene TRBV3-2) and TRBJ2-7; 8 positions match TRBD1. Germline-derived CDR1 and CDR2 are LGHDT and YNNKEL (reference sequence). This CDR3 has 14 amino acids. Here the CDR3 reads CASSQPGQDYAQYF. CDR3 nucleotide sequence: TGTGCCAGCAGCCAACCGGGACAGGACTACGCGCAGTACTTC.

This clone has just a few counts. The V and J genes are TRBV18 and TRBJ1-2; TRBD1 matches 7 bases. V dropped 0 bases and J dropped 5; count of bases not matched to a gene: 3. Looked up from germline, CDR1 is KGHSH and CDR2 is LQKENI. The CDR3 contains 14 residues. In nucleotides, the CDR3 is TGTGCCAGCTCACCACCGACAGGGACTTATGGCTACACCTTC. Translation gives CASSPPTGTYGYTF.

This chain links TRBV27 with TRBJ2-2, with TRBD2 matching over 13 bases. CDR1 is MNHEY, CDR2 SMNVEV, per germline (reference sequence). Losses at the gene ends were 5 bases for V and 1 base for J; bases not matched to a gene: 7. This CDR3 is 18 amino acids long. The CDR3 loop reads CASSPETSGGLNTGELFF. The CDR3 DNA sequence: TGTGCCAGCAGTCCGGAGACTAGCGGGGGGCTGAACACCGGGGAGCTGTTTTTT.

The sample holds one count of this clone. Here the CDR3 DNA reads TGTGCCAGCAGCTTAGCAGGGTCAGGGGGCGAGACCCAGTACTTC. Translation gives CASSLAGSGGETQYF. The chain combines TRBV7-2 with TRBJ2-5; 8 nucleotides match TRBD1. In germline, CDR1 is SGHTA, CDR2 FQGNSA. CDR3 length: 15 amino acids. Trimming cost V 0 bases and J 5 bases; bases outside gene matches: 5.

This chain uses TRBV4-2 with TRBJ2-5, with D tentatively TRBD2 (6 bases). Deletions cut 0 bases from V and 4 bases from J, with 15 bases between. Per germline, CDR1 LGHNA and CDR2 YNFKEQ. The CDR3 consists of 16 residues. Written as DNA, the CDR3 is TGTGCCAGCAGCCAAGATCGAGGGGCGGGGTCAGAGACCCAGTACTTC. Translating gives CASSQDRGAGSETQYF.

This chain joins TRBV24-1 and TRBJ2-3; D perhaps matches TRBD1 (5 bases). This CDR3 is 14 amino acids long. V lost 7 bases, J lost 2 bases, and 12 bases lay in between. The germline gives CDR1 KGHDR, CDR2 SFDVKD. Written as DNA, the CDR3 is TGTGCCACCAGCGGCGACAGAGACACAGATACGCAGTATTTT. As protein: CATSGDRDTDTQYF.

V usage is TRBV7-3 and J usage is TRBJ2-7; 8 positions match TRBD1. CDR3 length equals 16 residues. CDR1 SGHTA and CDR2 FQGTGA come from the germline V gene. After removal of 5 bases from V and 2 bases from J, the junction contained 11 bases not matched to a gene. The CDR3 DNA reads TGTGCCAGCAGCCTCCGGCCAGGACAGGGCCCCTACGAGCAGTACTTC. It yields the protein CASSLRPGQGPYEQYF.

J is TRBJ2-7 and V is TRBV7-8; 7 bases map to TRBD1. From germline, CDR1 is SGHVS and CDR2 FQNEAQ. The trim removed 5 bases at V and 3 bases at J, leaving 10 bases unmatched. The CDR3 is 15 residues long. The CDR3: CASSRQGVGNYEQYF. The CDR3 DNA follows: TGTGCCAGCAGCCGACAGGGCGTGGGCAACTACGAGCAGTACTTC.

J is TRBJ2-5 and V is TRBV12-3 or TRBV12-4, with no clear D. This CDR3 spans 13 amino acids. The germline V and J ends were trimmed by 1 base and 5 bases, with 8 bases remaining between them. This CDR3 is CASSLVPGETQYF. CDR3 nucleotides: TGTGCCAGCAGTTTAGTCCCCGGGGAGACCCAGTACTTC.

As DNA, the CDR3 is TGTGCCAGCACTGCCGGGAGCACCTACAATGAGCAGTTCTTC. This gives the protein CASTAGSTYNEQFF. The chain has TRBV6-6 and TRBJ2-1; D is possibly TRBD2 (6 bases). The V gene lost 7 bases and the J gene lost 2 bases, with 12 bases spanning the gap. The CDR3 has 14 residues. Germline V gene sequence: CDR1 MNHNY, CDR2 SVGAGI (reference sequence).

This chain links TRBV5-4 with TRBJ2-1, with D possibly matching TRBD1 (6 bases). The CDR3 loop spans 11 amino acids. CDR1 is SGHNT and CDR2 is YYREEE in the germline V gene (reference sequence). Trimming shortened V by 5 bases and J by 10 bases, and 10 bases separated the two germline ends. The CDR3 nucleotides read TGTGCCAGCAGTTATAGGGGGGAGCAGTTCTTC. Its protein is CASSYRGEQFF.

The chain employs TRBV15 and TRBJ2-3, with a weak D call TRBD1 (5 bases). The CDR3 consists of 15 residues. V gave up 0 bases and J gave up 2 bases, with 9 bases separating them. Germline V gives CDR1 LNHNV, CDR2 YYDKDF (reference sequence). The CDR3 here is CATSRDDRYTDTQYF. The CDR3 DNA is TGTGCCACCAGCAGAGACGACAGATACACAGATACGCAGTATTTT.

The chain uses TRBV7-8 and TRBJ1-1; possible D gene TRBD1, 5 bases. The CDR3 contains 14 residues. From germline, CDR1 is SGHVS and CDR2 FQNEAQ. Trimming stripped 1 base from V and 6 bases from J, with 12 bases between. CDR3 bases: TGTGCCAGCAGCTTAGACTCTGGGGGGGCTGAAGCTTTCTTT. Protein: CASSLDSGGAEAFF.

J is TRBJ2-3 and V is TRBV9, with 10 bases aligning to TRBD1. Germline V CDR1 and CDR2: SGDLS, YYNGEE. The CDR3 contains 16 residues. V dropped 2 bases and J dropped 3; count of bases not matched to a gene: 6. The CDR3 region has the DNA TGTGCCAGCAGCGTGAGGGACAGGGGATGGACAGATACGCAGTATTTT. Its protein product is CASSVRDRGWTDTQYF.

This CDR3 is CASSLDRSTDTQYF. The CDR3 DNA is TGTGCCAGCAGTTTGGACAGGAGCACAGATACGCAGTATTTT. The chain is built from TRBV27 and TRBJ2-3, with 7 nucleotides matching TRBD1. The CDR3 runs 14 residues. Per germline, CDR1 MNHEY and CDR2 SMNVEV (reference sequence). J lost 0 bases, V lost 3 bases, and 0 bases had no gene match.

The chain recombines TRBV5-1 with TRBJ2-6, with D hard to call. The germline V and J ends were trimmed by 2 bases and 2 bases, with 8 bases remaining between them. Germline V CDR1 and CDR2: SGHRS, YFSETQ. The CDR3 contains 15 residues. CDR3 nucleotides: TGCGCCAGCAGCTTAAACAGACCTGGGGCCAACGTCCTGACTTTC. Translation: CASSLNRPGANVLTF.